The next 29 T cell receptor beta chains were all read from a single sample in a study of OX40 agonist ivuxolimab in advanced cancers. Sequencing used immunoSEQ multiplex PCR; TCRdb keeps in-frame clones, though not all of them. The table lists roughly 24,000 clones, 88% of them singletons. Sequenced here: CD4+ or CD8+ T cells sorted from blood, sampled in a trial of the OX40 agonist ivuxolimab. Receptor source: an adult with an advanced solid tumor such as melanoma, head and neck, liver or kidney cancer.

The chain carries TRBV30 and TRBJ2-2, with D possibly matching TRBD1 (6 bases). The CDR3 loop spans 14 amino acids. Germline CDR1 reads GTSNPN; CDR2 reads SVGIG (reference sequence). CDR3 residues: CVIRGDMNTGELFF. The CDR3 nucleotides read TGTGTCATAAGAGGGGACATGAACACCGGGGAGCTGTTTTTT.

V is TRBV4-3 and J is TRBJ1-1; 9 positions match TRBD1. Germline V CDR1 and CDR2: LGHNA, YSLEER. Germline trimming cut 4 bases from V and 5 bases from J; bases unmatched to any gene: 8. This CDR3 has 15 residues. CDR3 DNA: TGCGCCAGCAGCCGCAGACAGGGGGAAAGGACTGAAGCTTTCTTT. This translates into CASSRRQGERTEAFF.

The genes are TRBV27 and TRBJ1-2; D uncertain. Trimming removed 2 bases from V and 0 bases from J, with 4 bases in between. The CDR3 sequence is 13 residues long. The germline CDR1 and CDR2 sequences are MNHEY and SMNVEV (reference sequence). This CDR3 is CASSLGANYGYTF. The CDR3 nucleotides are TGTGCCAGCAGTTTAGGGGCTAACTATGGCTACACCTTC.

The chain carries TRBV5-6 and TRBJ2-7; D uncertain. Trimming cost V 6 bases and J 2 bases, with 21 bases left between them. Per germline, CDR1 SGHDT and CDR2 YYEEEE. There are 16 residues in the CDR3. CDR3 loop: CASTYGSLYPTYEQYF. CDR3 DNA: TGTGCCAGCACCTATGGGTCCCTCTATCCCACCTACGAGCAGTACTTC.

The chain joins TRBV11-2 to TRBJ2-5; the match to TRBD2 covers 10 bases. This CDR3 spans 17 amino acids. Germline loops: CDR1 SGHAT, CDR2 FQNNGV. Trimming took 5 bases from V and 1 from J; bases not matched to a gene: 10. The DNA for the CDR3 is TGTGCCAGCAGCCGCGGACTAGCGGTTGCCATCCAAGAGACCCAGTACTTC. It translates to CASSRGLAVAIQETQYF.

The V call is TRBV11-3, the J call TRBJ2-7; D is unclear. Trimming pared 5 bases from V and 2 bases from J, leaving 7 bases between. CDR1 is SGHNT, CDR2 YENEEA, per germline. The CDR3 consists of 12 residues. CDR3: CASSTIPYEQYF. CDR3 DNA sequence: TGTGCCAGCAGCACAATTCCCTACGAGCAGTACTTC.

This chain links TRBV30 with TRBJ1-2; 9 nucleotides agree with TRBD1. Germline CDR1 and CDR2: GTSNPN and SVGIG (reference sequence). V was pared by 1 base and J by 4 bases, with 7 bases of the junction left unmatched. This CDR3 contains 15 residues. CDR3 protein: CAWSGGTGMTYGYTF. The CDR3 DNA is TGTGCCTGGAGTGGTGGGACAGGGATGACCTATGGCTACACCTTC.

V usage is TRBV6-5 and J usage is TRBJ2-2; 8 bases map to TRBD1. This CDR3 is built from 14 residues. The V and J ends lost 6 bases and 6 bases, in that order; junction bases with no gene match: 6. Germline values: CDR1 MNHEY, CDR2 SVGAGI. The CDR3 nucleotides are TGTGCCAGCAGGACAGGGGTCATTGCCGGGGAGCTGTTTTTT. The encoded protein is CASRTGVIAGELFF.

V is TRBV18 and J is TRBJ2-2; 9 bases agree with TRBD2. The CDR3 totals 22 residues. From germline, CDR1 is KGHSH and CDR2 LQKENI. The V segment lost 0 bases and the J segment 0 bases; nucleotides outside the gene matches: 17. The CDR3 protein is CASSPPGSGGLYTATNTGELFF. DNA for the CDR3: TGTGCCAGCTCACCACCCGGAAGCGGGGGGCTATATACCGCGACGAACACCGGGGAGCTGTTTTTT.

The genes are TRBV6-1 and TRBJ2-1; the match to TRBD2 covers 13 bases. CDR3 length: 14 residues. The germline V gene has CDR1 MNHNS and CDR2 SASEGT. After removal of 7 bases from V and 8 bases from J, the junction contained 5 bases not matched to a gene. CDR3 nucleotides: TGTGCCAGCAAGCCGACTAGCGGGGGGTATGAGCAGTTCTTC. Its protein is CASKPTSGGYEQFF.

CDR3 coding DNA: TGTGCCAGCAGCTTTCGGGACAGGAACACTGAAGCTTTCTTT. It encodes CASSFRDRNTEAFF. The chain uses TRBV5-4 and TRBJ1-1; 7 bases align to TRBD1. The length of the CDR3 is 14 residues. The germline V gene encodes CDR1 SGHNT and CDR2 YYREEE (reference sequence). The V segment lost 2 bases and the J segment 1 base; nucleotides outside the gene matches: 2.

V gene TRBV5-1 combines with J gene TRBJ1-2; D not certain. The CDR3 covers 15 residues. Germline lookup yields CDR1 SGHRS and CDR2 YFSETQ. V lost 3 bases, J lost 4 bases, and 16 bases lay in between. The CDR3 protein is CASSSGTRTAYGYTF. The CDR3 region has the DNA TGCGCCAGCAGCTCGGGCACTCGGACGGCCTATGGCTACACCTTC.

V and J are TRBV11-2 and TRBJ1-1; D is undetermined. With 1 base removed from V and 0 bases from J, the gap between germline ends came to 3 bases. The CDR3 length is 13 residues. Germline V gives CDR1 SGHAT, CDR2 FQNNGV. The DNA for the CDR3 is TGTGCCAGCAGCTTAGGGATGAACACTGAAGCTTTCTTT. Protein product: CASSLGMNTEAFF. Complete variable domain (other parts from reference TRBV11-2 and TRBJ1-1): EAGVAQSPRYKIIEKRQSVAFWCNPISGHATLYWYQQILGQGPKLLIQFQNNGVVDDSQLPKDRFSAERLKGVDSTLKIQPAKLEDSAVYLCASSLGMNTEAFFGQGTRLTVV.

This chain uses TRBV19 with TRBJ2-3, with unresolved D. The CDR3 is 13 amino acids. Germline V gives CDR1 LNHDA, CDR2 SQIVND (reference sequence). V was clipped by 6 bases and J by 1 base, with 8 bases between them. The CDR3 loop reads CASSDLRTDTQYF. In DNA form, the CDR3 reads TGTGCCAGTAGCGACCTACGCACAGATACGCAGTATTTT.

The V gene is TRBV4-3, the J gene TRBJ2-7, with D perhaps TRBD1 or TRBD2 (5 bases each). The CDR3 covers 15 residues. Germline V gene sequence: CDR1 LGHNA, CDR2 YSLEER. Trimming cost V 3 bases and J 2 bases, with 14 bases left between them. The CDR3 bases are TGCGCCAGCAGCCAGGTTACGGGACCGACCTACGAGCAGTACTTC. It is translated as CASSQVTGPTYEQYF.

The chain combines TRBV13 with TRBJ1-1; D possibly corresponds to TRBD1 (5 bases). From germline, CDR1 is PRHDT and CDR2 FYEKMQ (reference sequence). This CDR3 is 13 amino acids long. Trimming removed 2 bases from V and 6 bases from J, with 10 bases in between. The CDR3 DNA reads as TGTGCCAGCAGCTTAAAGGGGTGGCCTGAAGCTTTCTTT. Encoded protein: CASSLKGWPEAFF.

V and J are TRBV5-1 and TRBJ2-3; TRBD1 matches at 9 bases. This CDR3 contains 16 residues. CDR1 and CDR2 from the germline V gene are SGHRS and YFSETQ. V shed 0 bases, J shed 5 bases, and the junction held 7 bases outside the gene matches. CDR3 coding DNA: TGCGCCAGCAGCTTGGAACAGGGGGCTTCGGGAGATACGCAGTATTTT. Translating it yields CASSLEQGASGDTQYF.

This chain connects TRBV5-4 to TRBJ2-3, with D maybe TRBD1 (6 bases). Germline V gene data show CDR1 as SGHNT and CDR2 as YYREEE (reference sequence). This CDR3 has 15 residues. Trimming pared 4 bases from V and 1 base from J, leaving 13 bases between. The CDR3 DNA sequence: TGTGCCAGCAGCACAGGGTTCCGGGGCACAGATACGCAGTATTTT. This sequence encodes CASSTGFRGTDTQYF.

The chain links TRBV18 to TRBJ1-1; 8 nucleotides agree with TRBD1. Per the germline V gene, CDR1 is KGHSH and CDR2 is LQKENI. The length of the CDR3 is 16 residues. The trim removed 6 bases at V and 3 bases at J, leaving 12 bases unmatched. The CDR3 nucleotides are TGTGCCAGCTCGCCCCGGCAGGGGGCTGTGGACACTGAAGCTTTCTTT. Its protein product is CASSPRQGAVDTEAFF. Filled out from reference TRBV18 and TRBJ1-1, the complete variable domain reads NAGVMQNPRHLVRRRGQEARLRCSPMKGHSHVYWYRQLPEEGLKFMVYLQKENIIDESGMPKERFSAEFPKEGPSILRIQQVVRGDSAAYFCASSPRQGAVDTEAFFGQGTRLTVV.

The V call is TRBV11-3, the J call TRBJ2-2, with 7 bases that match TRBD1. This CDR3 is 14 amino acids long. V was pared by 1 base and J by 4 bases, with 0 bases of the junction left unmatched. Germline CDR1 and CDR2: SGHNT and YENEEA. The CDR3 loop is CASSLAGGTGELFF. The CDR3 nucleotides read TGTGCCAGCAGCTTAGCAGGGGGCACCGGGGAGCTGTTTTTT. The variable domain in full, with the rest retrieved from reference TRBV11-3 and TRBJ2-2, is EAGVVQSPRYKIIEKKQPVAFWCNPISGHNTLYWYLQNLGQGPELLIRYENEEAVDDSQLPKDRFSAERLKGVDSTLKIQPAELGDSAVYLCASSLAGGTGELFFGEGSRLTVL.

The CDR3 loop is CASSYTPGRSYEQYF. The CDR3 region has the DNA TGTGCCAGCAGTTATACGCCGGGACGCTCCTACGAGCAGTACTTC. The genes are TRBV6-6 and TRBJ2-7; tentatively, D is TRBD1 or TRBD2 (5 bases each). CDR3 length: 15 amino acids. Per germline, CDR1 MNHNY and CDR2 SVGAGI (reference sequence). The V and J ends lost 3 bases and 0 bases respectively, with 12 bases between them.

J is TRBJ1-4 and V is TRBV19; the D is unclear. Trimming took 3 bases from V and 8 from J, leaving 19 bases between them. The CDR3 spans 16 residues. Per the germline V gene, CDR1 is LNHDA and CDR2 is SQIVND (reference sequence). For the CDR3, the DNA is TGTGCCAGTAGTATCGATGCAGTAAGCGGCTGGGAAAAACTGTTTTTT. This sequence encodes CASSIDAVSGWEKLFF.

V is TRBV28 and J is TRBJ1-2; TRBD1 matches 7 bases. Germline CDR1 MDHEN, CDR2 SYDVKM. The V gene end was trimmed by 5 bases and the J gene end by 8 bases; junction bases not matched to a gene: 11. The CDR3 length is 14 residues. This CDR3 is CASSITGTVEGYTF. Here the CDR3 DNA reads TGTGCCAGCAGTATAACCGGGACAGTGGAAGGCTACACCTTC.

The chain uses TRBV4-3 and TRBJ1-2, with a weak D call TRBD1 (6 bases). V was cut by 1 base and J by 1 base, with 7 bases left in between. The CDR3 is 14 residues long. Germline V gives CDR1 LGHNA, CDR2 YSLEER. CDR3 bases: TGCGCCAGCAGCCAAGGGACAGTTAACTATGGCTACACCTTC. Protein: CASSQGTVNYGYTF.

This rearrangement joins TRBV2 to TRBJ1-5; the D is unclear. This CDR3 has 12 residues. Germline CDR1 SNHLY, CDR2 FYNNEI. V shed 8 bases and J shed 3 bases, with 8 bases lying between them. The CDR3 reads CASDNTNQPQHF. The CDR3 region has the DNA TGTGCCAGCGACAACACCAATCAGCCCCAGCATTTT.

The chain links TRBV11-2 to TRBJ2-7; 8 positions match TRBD1. The CDR3 is 15 amino acids. The germline V gene has CDR1 SGHAT and CDR2 FQNNGV. Trimming at V came to 5 bases and at J to 2 bases, leaving 8 bases not matched to a gene. CDR3 bases: TGTGCCAGCAGCGGAGGACAGGGAAGCGCCTACGAGCAGTACTTC. Residues: CASSGGQGSAYEQYF.

This sequence joins TRBV14 and TRBJ2-3, with D hard to call. The CDR3 totals 15 residues. V lost 1 base to trimming and J lost 2 bases, with 10 bases between them. Germline lookup yields CDR1 SGHDN and CDR2 FVKESK. The CDR3: CASSQAGTYTDTQYF. CDR3 nucleotides: TGTGCCAGCAGCCAAGCTGGAACCTACACAGATACGCAGTATTTT.

This chain joins TRBV7-9 and TRBJ2-5; D tentatively fits TRBD1 or TRBD2 (5 bases each). CDR1 is SEHNR and CDR2 is FQNEAQ in the germline V gene (reference sequence). V lost 5 bases and J lost 4, with 17 bases in between. The CDR3 totals 15 residues. In DNA, the CDR3 is TGTGCCAGCAGCGTGGGGCGGGCAGTACGAGAGACCCAGTACTTC. Translated: CASSVGRAVRETQYF.

This clone has just a few counts. The chain joins TRBV7-2 to TRBJ2-3; D uncertain. V was shortened by 3 bases and J by 4 bases, with 5 bases between the two germline ends. The germline gives CDR1 SGHTA, CDR2 FQGNSA. This CDR3 is 12 amino acids long. CDR3 nucleotide sequence: TGTGCCAGCAGCTTTCCCCCAGATACGCAGTATTTT. This translates into CASSFPPDTQYF.